This T cell receptor beta chain was sequenced for a study of blood T cells in healthy people across ages (dated by TCRdb to 2014 to 2015). Regarding the complete study: In model experiments, template switching captured about one uniquely barcoded TCR beta cDNA molecule for every two T cells. To avoid experimental bias, donors of different ages were randomly spread across the sequencing lanes. The donors were divided into four age groups: young (average approximately 17 years), middle-aged (around 37), aged (approximately 59) and long-lived (82). Using deep sequencing normalized with unique cDNA molecular identifiers, the study measured how TCR beta repertoire diversity changes with age. The study analyzed two additional independent replicas of 1 million unique cDNA reads from the same blood draw for two donors, one aged 18 to 29 and one aged 80 or older. The paper's findings and limits, for the study overall: The long-lived group showed more naive CD4+ T cells, fewer expanded clones and increased TCR diversity than the aged group, suggesting age selection. The CMV infection status of donors was not known, potentially confounding age-related changes in expanded clonotypes. Estimates of total diversity based on one million sequenced T cells were regarded as lower bounds and as underestimates. As age increased, observed TCR beta diversity per million T cells dropped in a roughly linear way, and a significant reduction was already evident by age roughly 36. A strong correlation was found between observed TCR beta diversity and the percentage of naive T cells measured by flow cytometry. Because profiling used bulk unsorted PBMCs, naive and antigen-experienced compartments could not be compared conclusively.

The 39 donors, aged about 6 to 95 years, were systemically healthy Caucasian individuals from Russia. Each donor gave 8 to 10 milliliters of peripheral blood, drawn into EDTA-treated Vacutainer tubes. Ficoll-Paque density-gradient centrifugation was used to isolate PBMCs, with at least 6.5 million per sample. Total RNA was extracted from PBMCs with Trizol reagent, with at least 6 micrograms obtained per sample. The percentages of naive CD45RAhigh/CD27high T cells were determined by flow cytometry on a PBMC aliquot from every donor. The sample holds a few counts of this clonotype. No cognate antigen has been identified for it. No base quality information exists; no much larger clone differs at one position. Taken from cysteine to phenylalanine, the CDR3 has 16 residues. Just CDR3 DNA is preserved here, 48 bases in frame from base 1. Per the germline V gene, MGHRA is the CDR1 and YSYEKL is the CDR2. Trimming takes 0 bases from V and 1 base from J, and the germline ends sit 9 bases apart.

Receptors were amplified or captured by 5' RACE. Sequenced using an Illumina HiSeq 2500. A second PCR of about 6 to 11 cycles was performed with a sample-barcoded 5' primer and a J-beta primer mix. A template-switch 5' adaptor carrying 12 random nucleotides introduced a unique molecular identifier onto each TCR beta cDNA molecule. At least 3 million CDR3-containing paired-end reads were obtained from each sample. First-strand cDNA synthesis was performed from all RNA using the Mint cDNA synthesis kit, with priming by a TRBC-specific oligonucleotide. After uracil-DNA glycosylase treatment, a first 18-cycle PCR used universal primers M1SS and BC2_uni_R on all cDNA. The paper's processing steps were these. Normalization of each sample was performed by random selection of 1 million high-quality reads, each carrying a distinct molecular identifier. Reads with shared molecular identifiers were discarded instead of being binned into consensus sequences. MiTCR, run with a Q25 quality threshold and the strictest error-elimination algorithm, handled CDR3 identification, clonotype clustering and error correction. A nonparametric unseen species model using Euler transformation provided a lower-bound estimate of total TCR beta diversity. TCRdb cleaned the public reads at Q25 with fastp, built clones with MiXCR and kept in-frame beta chains. Under each unique CDR3 protein, matching rows form one entry showing the most common genes and DNA. TCRdb's processing, not the authors', yielded these V and J calls. For this sample there are hundreds of thousands of distinct CDR3 sequences; roughly 31% appear just once. The ten biggest clones cover less than 20% of the sample.

This TCR derives from a woman aged 80 or over in good health. In this chain, TRBV4-1 is recombined with TRBJ2-2, with the D gene not clear enough to name. The sample comprised blood. CDR3 protein: CASSQDRARNTGELFF. The nucleotide sequence is given as TGCGCCAGCAGCCAAGATAGGGCCAGGAACACCGGGGAGCTGTTTTTT.